These 25 T cell receptor beta chains were sequenced from one sample in a study of blood T cell repertoires in COVID-19. TCRdb keeps only in-frame clones here, not all; method: immunoSEQ multiplex PCR. The table shows some 110,000 clones, with roughly 90% occurring only once. The sample comprised peripheral blood. These receptor sequences come from a human donor in a cohort sampled during active COVID-19.

The J gene is TRBJ2-3, the V gene TRBV11-2; 11 nucleotides line up with TRBD1. Germline values: CDR1 SGHAT, CDR2 FQNNGV. The CDR3 is made up of 18 amino acids. The ends lost 4 bases at V and 2 bases at J; junction bases unmatched: 11. The CDR3 DNA reads TGTGCCAGCAGCTACGGACAGGGGGCGCAACATTTCACAGATACGCAGTATTTT. Residues: CASSYGQGAQHFTDTQYF.

In its sample, this clone was seen once. The chain employs TRBV30 and TRBJ2-7; 7 positions match TRBD1. The germline CDR1 and CDR2 sequences are GTSNPN and SVGIG (reference sequence). V was clipped by 3 bases and J by 6 bases; unmatched bases: 14. This CDR3 is 15 amino acids long. As DNA, the CDR3 is TGTGCCTGGAGGGTTGGGACAGCCTTGACTGGCGAGCAGTACTTC. As protein: CAWRVGTALTGEQYF.

This clone appeared a single time. The chain carries TRBV27 and TRBJ2-7; 8 bases line up with TRBD2. V was clipped by 6 bases and J by 2 bases; unmatched bases: 6. The CDR3 has 14 residues. Germline V lookup: CDR1 MNHEY, CDR2 SMNVEV (reference sequence). DNA of the CDR3: TGTGCCAGCAGGGGTATCGGGGGGGCCTACGAGCAGTACTTC. It translates to CASRGIGGAYEQYF.

This clone is a singleton in its sample. A read error may account for a junction end that differs from germline. The V and J genes are TRBV12-3 or TRBV12-4 and TRBJ2-7; D unresolved. CDR3 length: 12 amino acids. The CDR3 DNA sequence: TGTGCCAGCAGCTCCACCGGTCGGGTATCCCTCTTC. Encoded protein: CASSSTGRVSLF.

The chain carries TRBV11-1 and TRBJ2-3; weak D call: TRBD1 (5 bases). CDR3 length: 16 residues. Germline V lookup: CDR1 SGHAT, CDR2 FQDESV (reference sequence). Trimming removed 2 bases from V and 2 bases from J, with 14 bases in between. This CDR3 is CASSLIKQAITDTQYF. CDR3 nucleotides: TGTGCCAGCAGCTTAATAAAACAGGCGATCACAGATACGCAGTATTTT.

The chain recombines TRBV7-3 with TRBJ1-1, with TRBD1 matching 7 bases. Germline CDR1 SGHTA, CDR2 FQGTGA. Trimming at V came to 4 bases and at J to 6 bases, leaving 14 bases not matched to a gene. The CDR3 totals 16 residues. The CDR3 coding sequence is TGTGCCAGCAGCTCCCTACCCGGACAGGTAGGCGCTGAAGCTTTCTTT. Its translation: CASSSLPGQVGAEAFF.

The chain has TRBV11-3 and TRBJ1-5; D remains unclear. The CDR3 has 13 residues. Trimming stripped 3 bases from V and 3 bases from J, with 6 bases between. Germline V CDR1 and CDR2: SGHNT, YENEEA. CDR3 sequence (DNA): TGTGCCAGCAGCTTTGACAACAATCAGCCCCAGCATTTT. It codes for CASSFDNNQPQHF. The complete variable domain, with remaining parts taken from reference TRBV11-3 and TRBJ1-5, reads EAGVVQSPRYKIIEKKQPVAFWCNPISGHNTLYWYLQNLGQGPELLIRYENEEAVDDSQLPKDRFSAERLKGVDSTLKIQPAELGDSAVYLCASSFDNNQPQHFGDGTRLSIL.

Written as DNA, the CDR3 is TGTGCCAGCACCATTGCGCCAGGGGAAGCTTTCTTT. It yields the protein CASTIAPGEAFF. The chain uses TRBV27 and TRBJ1-1; TRBD1 is a possible D gene (5 bases). The V gene's germline CDR1 is MNHEY and CDR2 SMNVEV (reference sequence). Deletions cut 7 bases from V and 8 bases from J, with 14 bases between. The CDR3 spans 12 residues.

The CDR3 DNA follows: TGTGCCAGCAGCGTAGGCCAGGGGGGTAACTATGGCTACACCTTC. It is translated as CASSVGQGGNYGYTF. This sequence joins TRBV9 and TRBJ1-2; 7 bases fit TRBD1. The V gene's germline CDR1 is SGDLS and CDR2 YYNGEE. The CDR3 contains 15 residues. The ends lost 0 bases at V and 1 base at J; junction bases unmatched: 3.

The rearrangement uses TRBV19 and TRBJ1-1; TRBD1 is a possible D gene (6 bases). CDR1 and CDR2 from the germline V gene are LNHDA and SQIVND (reference sequence). The CDR3 sequence is 16 residues long. With 6 bases removed from V and 1 base from J, the gap between germline ends came to 18 bases. The CDR3 nucleotides read TGTGCCAGTAGCTTCGGCGGTGGGGGACAGAACACTGAAGCTTTCTTT. Protein sequence: CASSFGGGGQNTEAFF.

V usage is TRBV28 and J usage is TRBJ2-2; 10 bases are a match to TRBD2. J lost 0 bases, V lost 10 bases, and 17 bases had no gene match. Germline V gene data show CDR1 as MDHEN and CDR2 as SYDVKM. CDR3 size: 19 residues. In nucleotides, the CDR3 is TGTGCCATCCAAGCAGGTGGGACTAGCGCTTTCGCGAACACCGGGGAGCTGTTTTTT. Translated: CAIQAGGTSAFANTGELFF. Complete variable domain (other parts from reference TRBV28 and TRBJ2-2): DVKVTQSSRYLVKRTGEKVFLECVQDMDHENMFWYRQDPGLGLRLIYFSYDVKMKEKGDIPEGYSVSREKKERFSLILESASTNQTSMYLCAIQAGGTSAFANTGELFFGEGSRLTVL.

The J gene is TRBJ1-5, the V gene TRBV15; D not resolved. Germline V CDR1 and CDR2: LNHNV, YYDKDF (reference sequence). The CDR3 contains 13 residues. V was shortened by 0 bases and J by 7 bases, with 7 bases between the two germline ends. CDR3 bases: TGTGCCACCAGCAGAGATCTTAAACAGCCCCAGCATTTT. Residues: CATSRDLKQPQHF.

The chain employs TRBV29-1 and TRBJ1-1; TRBD1 is a possible D gene (5 bases). This CDR3 is 17 amino acids long. With 5 bases removed from V and 0 bases from J, the gap between germline ends came to 22 bases. Germline V gives CDR1 SQVTM, CDR2 ANQGSEA. CDR3 residues: CSVWPRAGVIMNTEAFF. CDR3 nucleotides: TGCAGCGTTTGGCCCAGGGCGGGAGTAATCATGAACACTGAAGCTTTCTTT.

This chain connects TRBV14 to TRBJ1-1; D gene uncertain. The CDR3 sequence is 15 residues long. Trimming took off 1 base at V and 4 bases at J, with 13 bases between the two ends. Looked up from germline, CDR1 is SGHDN and CDR2 is FVKESK. The CDR3 DNA is TGTGCCAGCAGCCAAGGCAGGCTGGTAGGCACTGAAGCTTTCTTT. Protein product: CASSQGRLVGTEAFF.

The chain couples TRBV11-3 to TRBJ2-7; tentative D call: TRBD2 (5 bases). Trimming took off 1 base at V and 6 bases at J, with 13 bases between the two ends. The CDR3 is made up of 14 amino acids. CDR1 and CDR2 (germline): SGHNT, YENEEA. CDR3 in DNA: TGTGCCAGCAGCTTAGCTGCTAGCACTGTCGAGCAGTACTTC. Its protein is CASSLAASTVEQYF.

The chain joins TRBV27 to TRBJ2-1; 8 nucleotides agree with TRBD2. From germline, CDR1 is MNHEY and CDR2 SMNVEV (reference sequence). Trimming cost V 10 bases and J 7 bases; bases outside gene matches: 15. The CDR3 extends over 15 amino acids. DNA of the CDR3: TGTGCCACCACCGAAGCGGGGGCACGCTATAATGAGCAGTTCTTC. This sequence encodes CATTEAGARYNEQFF.

This chain connects TRBV5-6 to TRBJ2-2; 7 nucleotides align to TRBD2. V lost 6 bases to trimming and J lost 6 bases; unmatched junction nucleotides: 8. The germline V gene has CDR1 SGHDT and CDR2 YYEEEE. This CDR3 has 14 amino acids. CDR3 in amino acids: CASTGAGRAGELFF. CDR3 nucleotides: TGTGCCAGCACAGGAGCAGGGAGGGCCGGGGAGCTGTTTTTT. Supplemented by reference TRBV5-6 and TRBJ2-2, the full variable domain reads DAGVTQSPTHLIKTRGQQVTLRCSPKSGHDTVSWYQQALGQGPQFIFQYYEEEERQRGNFPDRFSGHQFPNYSSELNVNALLLGDSALYLCASTGAGRAGELFFGEGSRLTVL.

The rearrangement links TRBV5-1 to TRBJ1-2, with D possibly TRBD1 on 6 matching bases. The germline V and J ends were trimmed by 0 bases and 4 bases, with 13 bases remaining between them. The CDR3 is made up of 15 amino acids. Germline CDR1 reads SGHRS; CDR2 reads YFSETQ. CDR3: CASSLDTGTTYGYTF. CDR3 DNA sequence: TGCGCCAGCAGCTTGGATACCGGGACAACCTATGGCTACACCTTC.

The V call is TRBV5-4, the J call TRBJ1-2; D is perhaps TRBD1 (5 bases). V was pared by 0 bases and J by 5 bases, with 17 bases between. This CDR3 has 16 amino acids. Per the germline V gene, CDR1 is SGHNT and CDR2 is YYREEE (reference sequence). The CDR3 protein is CASSLAEGLYFYGYTF. The CDR3 region has the DNA TGTGCCAGCAGCTTGGCGGAGGGGTTGTATTTTTATGGCTACACCTTC.

The V and J genes are TRBV10-2 and TRBJ1-5; 7 nucleotides line up with TRBD1. The germline gives CDR1 WSHSY, CDR2 SAAADI. The V gene end was trimmed by 6 bases and the J gene end by 2 bases; junction bases not matched to a gene: 7. The CDR3 is 15 residues long. This CDR3 reads CASRTTGLGNQPQHF. Here the CDR3 DNA reads TGCGCCAGCAGGACGACAGGGTTAGGCAATCAGCCCCAGCATTTT.

The chain has TRBV6-1 and TRBJ1-5; 10 nucleotides line up with TRBD1. V shed 4 bases and J 6 bases; nucleotides not matched to a gene: 9. The CDR3 spans 16 residues. The germline CDR1 and CDR2 sequences are MNHNS and SASEGT. This CDR3 reads CASSVLRDRGRQPQHF. In DNA form, the CDR3 reads TGTGCCAGCAGTGTCCTCCGGGACAGGGGCCGTCAGCCCCAGCATTTT.

The chain carries TRBV14 and TRBJ2-3, with a weak D call TRBD2 (6 bases). The CDR3 contains 17 residues. Trimming pared 2 bases from V and 1 base from J, leaving 16 bases between. Germline values: CDR1 SGHDN, CDR2 FVKESK. In DNA form, the CDR3 reads TGTGCCAGCAGCCAAAGCGGGCGCTACTTGGGCACAGATACGCAGTATTTT. This sequence encodes CASSQSGRYLGTDTQYF.

The chain joins TRBV6-2 or TRBV6-3 to TRBJ1-6; TRBD1 aligns across 7 bases. The germline V gene encodes CDR1 MNHEY and CDR2 SVGEGT. Losses at the gene ends were 2 bases for V and 10 bases for J; bases not matched to a gene: 11. This CDR3 has 16 amino acids. The CDR3 nucleotides read TGTGCCAGCAGTTACGACAGGGTGTTTTATGGATCACCCCTCCACTTT. Its translation: CASSYDRVFYGSPLHF.

The gene calls are TRBV5-8 and TRBJ2-3; maybe TRBD2 (6 bases). CDR1 and CDR2 (germline): SGHTS, YDEGEE. The CDR3 is made up of 13 amino acids. The V end lost 6 bases, the J end lost 13 bases, and 21 bases lay between the germline ends. CDR3 sequence: CASTPNFGTGEYF. CDR3 sequence (DNA): TGTGCCAGCACCCCTAATTTCGGGACTGGGGAGTATTTT.

This clone has just one count. One junction end disagrees with the germline gene, perhaps due to a read error. The rearrangement links TRBV12-5 to TRBJ2-5, with 7 bases fitting TRBD1. Germline V lookup: CDR1 LGHNT, CDR2 FRNRAP. The length of the CDR3 is 12 residues. The CDR3 sequence is CASGLGEGQLNF. The CDR3 region has the DNA TGTGCTAGTGGTTTGGGAGAGGGACAGTTAAACTTC.